This T cell receptor beta chain originates from a study of cytomegalovirus exposure and HLA in healthy donors. Germline V gene sequence: CDR1 SGHNT, CDR2 YENEEA. Germline trimming cut 2 bases from V and 0 bases from J; bases unmatched to any gene: 1. The CDR3 sequence is 14 residues long. Findings of the study overall: High specificity and sensitivity for cytomegalovirus status were reported for the classifier. When a later analysis compared HLA-associated TCR beta chains with equally common others, the HLA-associated chains turned out to be more clonally expanded and to have lower generation probabilities. It was only CMV serostatus that was available as immune exposure information.

Researchers ran the PCR with 60 Vbeta and 13 Jbeta primers. The protocol was immunoSEQ multiplex PCR, while the TCRdb copy is restricted to in-frame clones and leaves out a portion. The table includes about 60,000 clones, approximately 87% detected once. As regards this clone: Antigen unknown.

Sequences were obtained from PBMCs. The chain has TRBV11-3 and TRBJ2-7; 7 nucleotides line up with TRBD2. This TCR was sampled from a man younger than 35 in good health and CMV-seronegative. The CDR3 nucleotides read TGTGCCAGCAGCTTATCGGGGGGCTCCTACGAGCAGTACTTC. Its translation is CASSLSGGSYEQYF.